This is a list of T cell receptor beta chains from one sample in a study of PD-L1 blockade in urothelial cancer. Only in-frame clones appear in the TCRdb table, and some are missing; sequencing was by immunoSEQ multiplex PCR. This sample has more than 40,000 clones; about 81% occur once, and the top ten carry about 1.7%. Sequenced here: PBMCs, sampled around atezolizumab (anti-PD-L1) treatment. These receptor sequences come from a middle-aged man with urothelial cancer. Each CDR3 is given with its conserved first and last residue. Some rows have no size entry. The others give once, few or many, or a class for an expanded clone.

clone_size v_call cdr3_aa
NA TRBV5-1 CASSSGGVTNTIYF
NA TRBV10-2 CASGRGPGETQYF
NA TRBV6-1 CASSLRRAGELFF
NA TRBV7-2 CASSPGPGAYEQYF
NA TRBV5-5 CASSLGLGDGDTQYF
NA TRBV2 CASSGQGKGTDTQYF
NA TRBV19 CTSSGTISTDTQYF
NA TRBV7-3 CASSLTSGSHEQYF
NA TRBV28 CASSFRAGPGGNTIYF
few TRBV9 CASSVGAGAGDEQYF
NA TRBV7-6 CASSLFRGQETQYF
NA TRBV7-2 CASSLGAGGRGTEAFF
few TRBV14 CASSGPAAGEQFF
NA TRBV30 CAWASGQAPNQPQHF
few TRBV27 CASSRGQVGAKNIQYF
NA TRBV7-2 CASSPDRGPYEQYF
NA TRBV6-5 CASSYVGQGGNEKLFF
NA TRBV5-1 CASSELARNGELFF
NA TRBV15 CATSRDPITNEKLFF
NA TRBV7-7 CASSRGLAGNNEQFF
NA TRBV5-1 CASSLFFAGTEETQYF
NA TRBV27 CASSFFGAGSEAFF
NA TRBV5-1 CASSYQLAGGTRETQYF
NA TRBV6-1 CASSPETGGHQPQHF
NA TRBV5-8 CARTPSTGLAGANVLTF
NA TRBV13 CASSLGGGNYNEQFF
NA TRBV5-1 CASSLEPIRKPEAFF
once TRBV29-1 CSVQGQVYGYTF
NA TRBV19 CASSIAGTTSYEQYF
NA TRBV28 CASSLGTGGSGDTQYF
few TRBV5-1 CASSFIAGGVYNEQFF
NA TRBV2 CASNLAGASTDTQYF
NA TRBV15 CATGRGGGSYEQFF
once TRBV14 CASSQQGIADTQYF
once TRBV6-5 CASTLLQGFGTEAFF
NA TRBV10-3 CAISPSDRGTTNEKLFF
NA TRBV10-2 CAGGQGPNEKLFF
NA TRBV11-2 CASSPQGADTGELFF
few TRBV14 CASSQVPTSGAFF
NA TRBV20-1 CSARLGREQFF
NA TRBV4-2 CASSPDGWTGNTEAFF
NA TRBV6-6 CASRGDRDNQPQHF
NA TRBV5-6 CASSLQSYSNQPQHF
NA TRBV7-9 CASRLYQETQYF
NA TRBV10-3 CAISGPSGSSYEQYF
NA TRBV5-1 CASSEGGMNEKLFF
NA TRBV15 CATSREGGAGSSYNEQFF
NA TRBV6-4 CASRVDRGGQAFF
NA TRBV5-8 CASSAGLGQGLVVTEAFF
NA TRBV11-2 CASSFGETQYF
NA TRBV2 CASRVDRNTEAFF
NA TRBV19 CASSRLGSPMNTEAFF
NA TRBV7-6 CASRRGREGRGETQYF
NA TRBV9 CASSPRQGAQNTEAFF